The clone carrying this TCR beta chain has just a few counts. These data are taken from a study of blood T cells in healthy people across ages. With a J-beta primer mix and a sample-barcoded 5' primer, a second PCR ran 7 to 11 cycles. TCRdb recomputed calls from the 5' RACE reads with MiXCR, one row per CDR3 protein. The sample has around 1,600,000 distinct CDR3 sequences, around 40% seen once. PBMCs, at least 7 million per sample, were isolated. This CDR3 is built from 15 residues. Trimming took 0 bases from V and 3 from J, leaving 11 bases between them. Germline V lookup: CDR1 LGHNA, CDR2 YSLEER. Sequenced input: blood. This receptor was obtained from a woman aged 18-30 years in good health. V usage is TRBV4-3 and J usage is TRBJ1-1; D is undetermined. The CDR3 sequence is CASSQDFGDDTEAFF. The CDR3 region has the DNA TGCGCCAGCAGCCAAGACTTTGGGGATGACACTGAAGCTTTCTTT.